The 27 T cell receptor beta chains in this list originate from one sample, sequenced in a study of T cells in narcolepsy. The protocol was immunoSEQ multiplex PCR, while the TCRdb copy is restricted to in-frame clones and leaves out a portion. The sample has some 25,000 clones; 75% to 85% are singletons. Sequences were obtained from memory (CD45RA-) CD4+ T cells from blood. These receptors all stem from a human donor in good health.

This chain uses TRBV10-2 with TRBJ2-5; D possibly corresponds to TRBD1 (6 bases). The CDR3 spans 12 residues. The V end lost 6 bases, the J end lost 2 bases, and 7 bases lay between the germline ends. CDR1 and CDR2 (germline): WSHSY, SAAADI. This chain's CDR3 is CASRDRQETQYF. CDR3 DNA: TGCGCCAGCAGGGACAGACAAGAGACCCAGTACTTC.

This chain joins TRBV5-1 and TRBJ2-3, with unresolved D. Germline V gene lookup returns CDR1 SGHRS and CDR2 YFSETQ. The length of the CDR3 is 12 residues. Trimming cost V 3 bases and J 2 bases, with 4 bases left between them. The CDR3 sequence is CASSWSTDTQYF. CDR3 DNA: TGCGCCAGCAGCTGGTCCACAGATACGCAGTATTTT.

V usage is TRBV30 and J usage is TRBJ1-1, with a possible D match to TRBD1 (5 bases). The V gene lost 4 bases and the J gene lost 1 base, with 10 bases spanning the gap. From germline, CDR1 is GTSNPN and CDR2 SVGIG (reference sequence). This CDR3 spans 13 amino acids. This CDR3 is CAWKHGGNTEAFF. In DNA, the CDR3 is TGTGCCTGGAAACATGGGGGGAACACTGAAGCTTTCTTT.

V is TRBV5-1 and J is TRBJ2-7; TRBD1 matches 10 bases. The ends lost 4 bases at V and 3 bases at J; junction bases unmatched: 4. This CDR3 is built from 14 residues. Per the germline V gene, CDR1 is SGHRS and CDR2 is YFSETQ. The CDR3 DNA sequence: TGCGCCAGCAGCCAGACAGGGGGCTTCTACGAGCAGTACTTC. Protein product: CASSQTGGFYEQYF.

The gene calls are TRBV5-6 and TRBJ2-7, with D unclear. Germline V gene data show CDR1 as SGHDT and CDR2 as YYEEEE. The V end was cut by 4 bases, the J end by 2 bases, with 13 bases between. The CDR3 is made up of 14 amino acids. The CDR3 sequence: CASSRPGLTYEQYF. For the CDR3, the DNA is TGTGCCAGCAGCCGTCCCGGGTTAACCTACGAGCAGTACTTC.

This clone appeared a single time. The chain links TRBV7-2 to TRBJ2-7, with D tentatively TRBD1 (7 bases). The CDR3 has 14 residues. Trimming shortened V by 5 bases and J by 5 bases, and 16 bases separated the two germline ends. CDR1 and CDR2 from the germline V gene are SGHTA and FQGNSA. The CDR3: CASSPQGGVHEQYF. The DNA for the CDR3 is TGTGCCAGCAGCCCCCAGGGGGGTGTCCACGAGCAGTACTTC.

V is TRBV7-2 and J is TRBJ2-1; 7 bases are shared with TRBD2. The CDR3 is made up of 18 amino acids. Germline CDR1 and CDR2: SGHTA and FQGNSA. The V and J ends lost 1 base and 0 bases, in that order; junction bases with no gene match: 9. CDR3 in DNA: TGTGCCAGCAGCTTAGTCCATATAGCGGGCATCTCCTACAATGAGCAGTTCTTC. Residues: CASSLVHIAGISYNEQFF. Supplemented by reference TRBV7-2 and TRBJ2-1, the full variable domain reads GAGVSQSPSNKVTEKGKDVELRCDPISGHTALYWYRQSLGQGLEFLIYFQGNSAPDKSGLPSDRFSAERTGGSVSTLTIQRTQQEDSAVYLCASSLVHIAGISYNEQFFGPGTRLTVL.

The table lists this clone with a count of one. This chain uses TRBV28 with TRBJ2-7; 9 bases are a match to TRBD1. The CDR3 totals 16 residues. With 8 bases clipped from V and 0 bases from J, the junction kept 11 bases outside the gene matches. The V gene's germline CDR1 is MDHEN and CDR2 SYDVKM. In DNA, the CDR3 is TGTGCCAGCGGGGGCAACAGGGGGCCCAACTCCTACGAGCAGTACTTC. It specifies CASGGNRGPNSYEQYF.

This clone appeared a single time. The V and J genes are TRBV2 and TRBJ2-7; D may be TRBD1 or TRBD2 (5 bases each). The CDR3 spans 14 residues. The ends were cut back, 3 bases at V and 5 bases at J, with 14 bases in the middle. Germline-derived CDR1 and CDR2 are SNHLY and FYNNEI. The CDR3 region is CASSEQGPSNEQYF. The CDR3 nucleotides read TGTGCCAGCAGTGAGCAGGGACCATCGAACGAGCAGTACTTC.

J is TRBJ2-1 and V is TRBV28; 11 bases map to TRBD2. The CDR3 runs to 13 residues. Germline assignment: CDR1 MDHEN and CDR2 SYDVKM. This chain's CDR3 is CAPRSGTSGLQFF. Here the CDR3 DNA reads TGTGCTCCCAGATCAGGGACTAGCGGTTTGCAGTTCTTC.

This clone was observed a few times. The rearrangement uses TRBV7-8 and TRBJ2-2; D call uncertain. The V end lost 1 base, the J end lost 4 bases, and 7 bases lay between the germline ends. CDR3 length: 14 amino acids. Germline CDR1 is SGHVS and CDR2 is FQNEAQ. CDR3 residues: CASSLVQSTGELFF. The CDR3 region has the DNA TGTGCCAGCAGCTTAGTCCAGAGCACCGGGGAGCTGTTTTTT. Drawing the rest from reference TRBV7-8 and TRBJ2-2, the complete variable domain is GAGVSQSPRYKVAKRGQDVALRCDPISGHVSLFWYQQALGQGPEFLTYFQNEAQLDKSGLPSDRFFAERPEGSVSTLKIQRTQQEDSAVYLCASSLVQSTGELFFGEGSRLTVL.

The chain has TRBV15 and TRBJ2-3; 7 bases line up with TRBD1. In germline, CDR1 is LNHNV, CDR2 YYDKDF (reference sequence). The length of the CDR3 is 14 residues. Trimming cost V 7 bases and J 5 bases; bases outside gene matches: 9. This CDR3 is CATMTGIDGDTQYF. For the CDR3, the DNA is TGTGCCACCATGACAGGGATAGATGGAGATACGCAGTATTTT.

V and J are TRBV29-1 and TRBJ2-3, with 9 bases that match TRBD1. V lost 3 bases to trimming and J lost 2 bases; unmatched junction nucleotides: 3. This CDR3 is built from 14 residues. Germline assignment: CDR1 SQVTM and CDR2 ANQGSEA. CDR3 in amino acids: CSVDGQGHTDTQYF. Written as DNA, the CDR3 is TGCAGCGTTGACGGACAGGGGCACACAGATACGCAGTATTTT.

The chain recombines TRBV5-4 with TRBJ2-5; D ambiguous. The V end lost 2 bases, the J end lost 5 bases, and 16 bases lay between the germline ends. This CDR3 is 15 amino acids long. Germline V gene sequence: CDR1 SGHNT, CDR2 YYREEE (reference sequence). The CDR3, as DNA: TGTGCCAGCAGCTTCGTTCCACAACCGAGGGAGACCCAGTACTTC. This translates into CASSFVPQPRETQYF.

The chain employs TRBV7-9 and TRBJ2-3; D gene uncertain. Trimming shortened V by 5 bases and J by 1 base, and 10 bases separated the two germline ends. CDR3 size: 14 residues. Looked up from germline, CDR1 is SEHNR and CDR2 is FQNEAQ (reference sequence). CDR3 DNA sequence: TGTGCCAGCAGCGATTCGTCCCGCACAGATACGCAGTATTTT. Translated: CASSDSSRTDTQYF.

The chain links TRBV18 to TRBJ2-7; TRBD2 agrees at 7 bases. There are 15 residues in the CDR3. Germline V gene sequence: CDR1 KGHSH, CDR2 LQKENI. Trimming at V came to 0 bases and at J to 5 bases, leaving 7 bases not matched to a gene. Written as DNA, the CDR3 is TGTGCCAGCTCACCACCGGGGCGGGGGAAACACGAGCAGTACTTC. Protein product: CASSPPGRGKHEQYF.

This clone was seen more than once but under ten times. The V call is TRBV6-1, the J call TRBJ2-2, with TRBD2 as a possible D gene (6 bases). Germline CDR1 reads MNHNS; CDR2 reads SASEGT. This CDR3 spans 14 amino acids. The ends were cut back, 6 bases at V and 1 base at J, with 9 bases in the middle. Written as DNA, the CDR3 is TGTGCCAGCAGGGGACTTCAGAACACCGGGGAGCTGTTTTTT. Translated: CASRGLQNTGELFF.

This sequence joins TRBV11-2 and TRBJ2-3, with 13 bases identical to TRBD2. This CDR3 is 16 amino acids long. Germline lookup yields CDR1 SGHAT and CDR2 FQNNGV. Trimming cost V 4 bases and J 5 bases; bases outside gene matches: 6. The CDR3 sequence is CASSSSGLAGIDTQYF. The CDR3 DNA is TGTGCCAGCAGCTCGTCGGGACTAGCGGGAATAGATACGCAGTATTTT. Filled out from reference TRBV11-2 and TRBJ2-3, the complete variable domain reads EAGVAQSPRYKIIEKRQSVAFWCNPISGHATLYWYQQILGQGPKLLIQFQNNGVVDDSQLPKDRFSAERLKGVDSTLKIQPAKLEDSAVYLCASSSSGLAGIDTQYFGPGTRLTVL.

The gene calls are TRBV7-9 and TRBJ2-7, with TRBD1 as a possible D gene (6 bases). The CDR3 totals 15 residues. Germline CDR1 and CDR2: SEHNR and FQNEAQ (reference sequence). Deletions cut 5 bases from V and 0 bases from J, with 14 bases between. CDR3 amino acids: CASSLQGPLSYEQYF. The CDR3 DNA reads as TGTGCCAGCAGCCTACAGGGCCCACTCTCCTACGAGCAGTACTTC.

V usage is TRBV5-4 and J usage is TRBJ2-1; no firm D call. CDR3 length: 14 amino acids. The V end lost 2 bases, the J end lost 6 bases, and 12 bases lay between the germline ends. Germline V CDR1 and CDR2: SGHNT, YYREEE (reference sequence). In DNA, the CDR3 is TGTGCCAGCAGCTTCAAGGGTACCTCCAATGAGCAGTTCTTC. It is translated as CASSFKGTSNEQFF.

The chain recombines TRBV4-2 with TRBJ2-6; D not certain. Deletions cut 4 bases from V and 4 bases from J, with 17 bases between. This CDR3 comprises 17 residues. Germline loops: CDR1 LGHNA, CDR2 YNFKEQ. The CDR3, as DNA: TGTGCCAGCAGCCTCAGTAGTATTTCTTCGGGGGCCAACGTCCTGACTTTC. Protein sequence: CASSLSSISSGANVLTF.

J is TRBJ2-1 and V is TRBV19; TRBD1 is a possible D gene (7 bases). CDR1 and CDR2 from the germline V gene are LNHDA and SQIVND (reference sequence). V lost 8 bases and J 5 bases, leaving 19 bases between the germline ends. The CDR3 spans 15 residues. The CDR3 region is CASGVWGRGDNEQFF. CDR3 sequence (DNA): TGTGCCAGTGGGGTATGGGGCAGGGGGGACAATGAGCAGTTCTTC.

In its sample, this clone was seen a few times. The chain is built from TRBV5-4 and TRBJ1-1; the D gene is possibly TRBD1 (6 bases). Trimming removed 2 bases from V and 6 bases from J, with 11 bases in between. CDR3 length: 13 residues. The germline V gene encodes CDR1 SGHNT and CDR2 YYREEE (reference sequence). The CDR3 nucleotides read TGTGCCAGCAGCTTAAAGGGGACACCTGAAGCTTTCTTT. Protein product: CASSLKGTPEAFF.

The chain employs TRBV5-5 and TRBJ2-1, with D perhaps TRBD2 (6 bases). There are 14 residues in the CDR3. The V end lost 6 bases, the J end lost 9 bases, and 19 bases lay between the germline ends. The germline V gene has CDR1 SGHKS and CDR2 YYEKEE (reference sequence). The CDR3 DNA reads as TGTGCCAGCATGCTAGCGTCAGGATCTATTGAGCAGTTCTTC. Translation gives CASMLASGSIEQFF.

The chain uses TRBV6-5 and TRBJ2-7; possibly TRBD2 for D (5 bases). Germline CDR1 and CDR2: MNHEY and SVGAGI. Trimming cost V 5 bases and J 0 bases, with 11 bases left between them. The CDR3 contains 14 residues. CDR3: CASSALATSYEQYF. The CDR3 nucleotides are TGTGCCAGCAGTGCCCTAGCTACCTCCTACGAGCAGTACTTC.

This clone was detected once. The chain recombines TRBV28 with TRBJ2-7; 7 bases map to TRBD2. CDR3 size: 15 residues. With 5 bases clipped from V and 0 bases from J, the junction kept 7 bases outside the gene matches. Germline lookup yields CDR1 MDHEN and CDR2 SYDVKM. Written as DNA, the CDR3 is TGTGCCAGCAGTCCACCTGCGGGAGCCTCCTACGAGCAGTACTTC. This codes for CASSPPAGASYEQYF.

This chain links TRBV4-2 with TRBJ2-3; 9 positions match TRBD2. The CDR3 is made up of 18 amino acids. Germline trimming cut 0 bases from V and 4 bases from J; bases unmatched to any gene: 11. Germline lookup yields CDR1 LGHNA and CDR2 YNFKEQ. The CDR3 region has the DNA TGTGCCAGCAGCCAAGAGGCTGCTAGCGGGATGACTGCAGATACGCAGTATTTT. This encodes CASSQEAASGMTADTQYF.